The next 5 T cell receptor beta chains were all read from a single sample in a study of OX40 agonist ivuxolimab in advanced cancers. Produced via immunoSEQ multiplex PCR; TCRdb's table is partial and in-frame only. Of tens of thousands of clones in the sample, around 90% are singletons; the top ten hold about 2.6%. Material: CD4+ or CD8+ T cells sorted from blood, obtained in a trial of the OX40 agonist ivuxolimab. These receptor sequences come from an adult with an advanced solid tumor such as melanoma, head and neck, liver or kidney cancer.

The gene calls are TRBV28 and TRBJ1-1, with D possibly being TRBD1 (6 bases). The ends were cut back, 1 base at V and 5 bases at J, with 14 bases in the middle. Germline-derived CDR1 and CDR2 are MDHEN and SYDVKM. The CDR3 is 15 residues long. The CDR3 DNA reads as TGTGCCAGCAGTTTATTCGCAGGGGTGAGGACTGAAGCTTTCTTT. It is translated as CASSLFAGVRTEAFF.

J is TRBJ1-1 and V is TRBV6-5, with D possibly being TRBD1 (5 bases). Germline CDR1 is MNHEY and CDR2 is SVGAGI. V was trimmed by 5 bases and J by 4 bases, leaving 14 bases between them. This CDR3 is 14 amino acids long. CDR3 bases: TGTGCCAGCAGTGCCCCGGGGGAGCTCACTGAAGCTTTCTTT. Translation gives CASSAPGELTEAFF.

The CDR3 protein is CAWSVLDPGRRGVLVEQYF. The CDR3 bases are TGTGCCTGGAGTGTACTCGACCCGGGACGTCGAGGGGTCCTGGTCGAGCAGTACTTC. The chain joins TRBV30 to TRBJ2-7, with D possibly being TRBD1 or TRBD2 (5 bases each). In germline, CDR1 is GTSNPN, CDR2 SVGIG (reference sequence). The CDR3 consists of 19 residues. V shed 0 bases and J shed 6 bases, with 30 bases lying between them.

The chain joins TRBV18 to TRBJ2-1; D uncertain. Trimming took off 3 bases at V and 4 bases at J, with 13 bases between the two ends. Germline loops: CDR1 KGHSH, CDR2 LQKENI. The CDR3 totals 15 residues. This CDR3 is CASSPSLDEYNEQFF. CDR3 coding DNA: TGTGCCAGCTCACCCTCCCTCGATGAATACAATGAGCAGTTCTTC. Full variable domain (rest looked up from reference TRBV18 and TRBJ2-1): NAGVMQNPRHLVRRRGQEARLRCSPMKGHSHVYWYRQLPEEGLKFMVYLQKENIIDESGMPKERFSAEFPKEGPSILRIQQVVRGDSAAYFCASSPSLDEYNEQFFGPGTRLTVL.

This chain connects TRBV4-2 to TRBJ2-3; a weak D match, TRBD2 (6 bases). Germline loops: CDR1 LGHNA, CDR2 YNFKEQ. Between the trimmed V and J ends, which lost 4 bases and 0 bases, there was a span of 14 bases. The length of the CDR3 is 16 residues. The CDR3 sequence: CASSPSLAGSTDTQYF. The DNA of the CDR3 is TGTGCCAGCAGCCCCAGCTTGGCGGGGAGCACAGATACGCAGTATTTT.